This T cell receptor beta chain is drawn from a study of beta chain features in type 1 diabetes. A word on this clone: The target antigen is unknown.

Reverse transcription of all isolated RNA meant that expressed TCRB transcripts were sequenced. Profiled with immunoSEQ multiplex PCR; TCRdb holds only in-frame clones, not every one. The data show 250,000 to 350,000 clones, 13% to 15% seen once. The CDR3 runs to 15 residues. Trimming stripped 5 bases from V and 1 base from J, with 14 bases between. CDR1 is SGHVS and CDR2 is FQNEAQ in the germline V gene. Notes on the study in general: Significant though moderate, a shortening of TCRB CDR3s appeared in all four CD4+ subsets of Type 1 diabetes patients.

Sequencing was done on a sample of naive CD4+ T cells from blood. This TCR came from a man under 40 with type 1 diabetes. V is TRBV7-8 and J is TRBJ1-1, with D perhaps TRBD1 (5 bases). The CDR3 coding sequence is TGTGCCAGCAGCCCCGACAGATACTGGAACACTGAAGCTTTCTTT. Its protein product is CASSPDRYWNTEAFF. The variable domain in full, completed from reference TRBV7-8 and TRBJ1-1, reads GAGVSQSPRYKVAKRGQDVALRCDPISGHVSLFWYQQALGQGPEFLTYFQNEAQLDKSGLPSDRFFAERPEGSVSTLKIQRTQQEDSAVYLCASSPDRYWNTEAFFGQGTRLTVV.